The T cell receptor (beta chain) under discussion was sequenced for a study of T cell repertoires in cytomegalovirus infection. Study summary: Indications of both CMV infection and matching HLA type were provided by public TCR beta signatures. Study-wide points: Across the ex vivo response, the dominant clonotypes were HLA-C-restricted CMV-specific TCR beta clonotypes. Cumulative frequency (of public TCR beta family members) identified carriers of CMV plus the relevant HLA.

One entry per CDR3 protein results from TCRdb running MiXCR on the reads. The data contain fewer than 350,000 distinct CDR3 sequences, almost 30% of them singletons. As concerns this clonotype: Its antigen is undetermined.

CDR3 size: 15 residues. Germline V gives CDR1 MDHEN, CDR2 SYDVKM. V was clipped by 5 bases and J by 7 bases; unmatched bases: 11. The V and J genes are TRBV28 and TRBJ2-3, with 8 nucleotides matching TRBD1. The starting material was cultured PBMCs, obtained from culture after CMV antigen stimulation. The sequence came from a human donor in good health (CMV status not recorded). Some clones in this sample may be carry-over from other donors' samples. The chain's CDR3 is CASSPPDRGEHTQYF. Written as DNA, the CDR3 is TGTGCCAGCAGTCCACCCGACAGGGGTGAACATACGCAGTATTTT.